This T cell receptor beta chain was obtained from a study of Ad26.COV2.S vaccination and SARS-CoV-2 variants. Repertoires were generated with immunoSEQ multiplex PCR, while TCRdb's copy carries only in-frame clones and drops some. Altogether a few hundred thousand clones are present, 80% to 90% being singletons, with the ten largest covering more than 2.5%. With 5 bases removed from V and 0 bases from J, the gap between germline ends came to 7 bases. CDR1 SGHAT and CDR2 FQDESV come from the germline V gene (reference sequence). CDR3 size: 13 residues. Documented treatment: 15 to 20 received Ad26.COV2.S at low or high dose, single or two shots; roughly 5 received placebo; per-sample allocation not given. On day 63 after the first injection, vaccine and placebo recipients gave samples.

The rearrangement joins TRBV11-1 to TRBJ1-2; D gene uncertain. The specimen comprised peripheral blood, sampled in a trial of Ad26.COV2.S vaccine versus placebo. The receptor was isolated from a person aged 18-65 years who received the Ad26.COV2.S COVID-19 vaccine or a placebo. CDR3 residues: CASSRQANYGYTF. The CDR3 coding sequence is TGTGCCAGCAGCCGACAAGCTAACTATGGCTACACCTTC.